This TCR beta chain comes out of a study of TIL therapy for anti-PD-1-resistant metastatic lung cancer. About the study: Median patient age was about 56, ranging about 35-80 years. Half of patients were current or former smokers.

Sequencing used immunoSEQ v3. Each library reached 2.1 million or so read pairs, or roughly 5-6 million at deep level. Profiling relied on immunoSEQ multiplex PCR, and the TCRdb table lists in-frame clones only, not all of them. The table lists more than 55,000 clones, under 75% of them singletons. Sample time point: pre-treatment sample, taken before nivolumab and TIL therapy. V lost 6 bases and J lost 4; bases outside the gene matches: 6. Per the germline V gene, CDR1 is SNHLY and CDR2 is FYNNEI. The CDR3 runs to 15 residues. The sequence came from a person between 25 and 79 years old with non-small cell lung cancer. The chain links TRBV2 to TRBJ2-2; 9 nucleotides match TRBD2. The specimen was blood, collected at baseline. DNA of the CDR3: TGTGCCAGCAGCGTTAGCGGGAGAGGCACCGGGGAGCTGTTTTTT. It specifies CASSVSGRGTGELFF.